A selection of T cell receptor beta chains follows, all from one sample in a study of T cells expressing NK-cell markers. Each CDR3 protein gets one entry in TCRdb, which reprocessed the 5' RACE reads and gives no DNA. Across around 700 distinct CDR3 sequences, the top ten clones capture 20% to 25% of the sample. Material: blood T cells: a sorted CD56 or NKG2C T cell subset, CD4+ or CD8+ T cells, or bulk PBMC T cells (not recorded which). The source of these receptors is a woman between 18 and 70 years old in good health. Both conserved end residues are part of each CDR3. Expanded clones are given a class, and other clones once, few, many or no size at all.

abundance	v_gene	j_gene	CDR3aa
-	TRBV15	TRBJ2-6	CATSREAGGGANVLTF
medium-sized	TRBV6-2/TRBV6-3	TRBJ1-4	CASSYADRGAEKLFF
medium-sized	TRBV29-1	TRBJ2-2	CSVEWMTGATGELFF
large	TRBV29-1	TRBJ2-7	CSVEAGTSGTGEREQYF
large	TRBV6-4	TRBJ2-1	CASSDGDGHNEQFF
large	TRBV20-1	TRBJ2-5	CSAREEYPSQYF
-	TRBV4-2	TRBJ1-4	CASSSPRTGSEKLFF
medium-sized	TRBV6-2/TRBV6-3	TRBJ2-7	CASSHPEVGYHEQYF
medium-sized	TRBV6-4	TRBJ2-2	CASSPSGGENTGELFF
medium-sized	TRBV6-2/TRBV6-3	TRBJ2-2	CASSYGGVDTGELFF
medium-sized	TRBV20-1	TRBJ2-1	CSANPSAGTDYNEQFF
large	TRBV21-1	TRBJ2-3	CARLLGGTDTQYF
medium-sized	TRBV7-3	TRBJ1-5	CASSLVGQPQHF
large	TRBV4-2	TRBJ2-5	CASSQERGGQETQYF
large	TRBV6-2/TRBV6-3	TRBJ1-6	CASSSGTDNSPLHF
large	TRBV6-2/TRBV6-3	TRBJ2-2	CASSYSENTGELFF
large	TRBV20-1	TRBJ2-7	CSANWEREYEQYF
medium-sized	TRBV28	TRBJ1-1	CASSVIVLGSNTEAFF
-	TRBV10-2	TRBJ2-2	CASSGTSGISNTGELFF
medium-sized	TRBV20-1	TRBJ2-3	CSARVLGLGSEGLAGRDTQYF
-	TRBV6-2/TRBV6-3	TRBJ2-2	CASSLGTNTGELFF
large	TRBV29-1	TRBJ2-7	CSVGGEVEQYF
medium-sized	TRBV6-4	TRBJ2-2	CASSDGGLAGDEIGELFF
medium-sized	TRBV6-4	TRBJ2-3	CASSDSTETDTQYF
medium-sized	TRBV28	TRBJ2-6	CASSFSNSGANVLTF
large	TRBV25-1	TRBJ2-3	CASSEGSDRATDTQYF
medium-sized	TRBV20-1	TRBJ1-5	CSVGGEGSNQPQHF
large	TRBV20-1	TRBJ2-1	CSARGQPDNEQFF
medium-sized	TRBV20-1	TRBJ2-5	CSARDSAGFLETQYF
hyperexpanded	TRBV20-1	TRBJ2-5	CSARVGDHLETQYF
medium-sized	TRBV20-1	TRBJ2-1	CSGGGLADYNEQFF